The T cell receptor beta chain described here comes from a study of blood T cell repertoires in COVID-19. This table comes from immunoSEQ multiplex PCR, and its TCRdb copy is limited to in-frame clones, with some not included. The sample lists roughly 100,000 clones, 86% occurring once. The CDR3 extends over 14 amino acids. Germline V gives CDR1 SGHRS, CDR2 YFSETQ. J was trimmed by 3 bases and V by 4 bases; bases with no gene match: 4. The sample comprised peripheral blood. The V call is TRBV5-1, the J call TRBJ1-3, with 7 bases lining up with TRBD1. The TCR comes from a woman older than 75 with acute or convalescent COVID-19. The CDR3 coding sequence is TGCGCCAGCAGCATCACAGGGGTTGGAAACACCATATATTTT. Residues: CASSITGVGNTIYF.